A single sample is the source of the 16 T cell receptor beta chains below, sequenced in a study of OX40 agonist ivuxolimab in advanced cancers. TCRdb's copy holds only in-frame clones and misses some; the assay was immunoSEQ multiplex PCR. Altogether about 59,000 clones are present, more than 85% being singletons, with the ten largest covering 0.76%. Sequenced material: CD4+ or CD8+ T cells sorted from blood, taken in a trial of the OX40 agonist ivuxolimab. These TCRs come from an adult with an advanced solid tumor such as melanoma, head and neck, liver or kidney cancer.

The chain links TRBV18 to TRBJ1-5; TRBD1 might be the D (5 bases). The CDR3 totals 14 residues. Germline-derived CDR1 and CDR2 are KGHSH and LQKENI. V was clipped by 3 bases and J by 4 bases, with 10 bases between them. DNA of the CDR3: TGTGCCAGCTCACCGGGGGGGAAAAATCAGCCCCAGCATTTT. Its protein product is CASSPGGKNQPQHF.

This chain's CDR3 is CSVVTATEAFF. DNA of the CDR3: TGCAGCGTCGTCACTGCCACCGAGGCTTTCTTT. The chain has TRBV29-1 and TRBJ1-1; D unclear. V was pared by 6 bases and J by 11 bases, with 16 bases between. CDR3 length: 11 amino acids. The germline V gene has CDR1 SQVTM and CDR2 ANQGSEA.

The chain recombines TRBV6-1 with TRBJ2-1; 10 nucleotides match TRBD2. Germline values: CDR1 MNHNS, CDR2 SASEGT. V lost 6 bases and J lost 5; bases outside the gene matches: 7. CDR3 size: 15 residues. Here the CDR3 DNA reads TGTGCCAGCAGGGCTAGCGGGAGCTTTCACAATGAGCAGTTCTTC. Protein sequence: CASRASGSFHNEQFF.

This clone was detected once. J is TRBJ1-1 and V is TRBV6-6, with D hard to call. The CDR3 runs 14 residues. V lost 6 bases, J lost 3 bases, and 14 bases lay in between. CDR1 MNHNY and CDR2 SVGAGI come from the germline V gene (reference sequence). The CDR3 sequence: CASSYEGGDTEAFF. DNA of the CDR3: TGTGCCAGCAGCTATGAAGGTGGGGACACTGAAGCTTTCTTT.

This clone was counted a single time. The genes are TRBV4-3 and TRBJ2-7; perhaps TRBD1 as D (6 bases). The V gene lost 1 base and the J gene lost 2 bases, with 12 bases spanning the gap. Germline CDR1 is LGHNA and CDR2 is YSLEER. This CDR3 region has 15 residues. CDR3 sequence reads: CASSQVSGDPYEQYF. The CDR3 bases are TGCGCCAGCAGCCAAGTCTCAGGGGACCCCTACGAGCAGTACTTC.

This clone was seen only once. The gene calls are TRBV7-2 and TRBJ2-4; TRBD2 might be the D (6 bases). CDR1 SGHTA and CDR2 FQGNSA come from the germline V gene. This CDR3 is built from 14 residues. Deletions cut 5 bases from V and 4 bases from J, with 12 bases between. CDR3 nucleotide sequence: TGTGCCAGCAGCGGAGGGACGTCAAAAAACATTCAGTACTTC. Translation: CASSGGTSKNIQYF.

The rearrangement links TRBV6-1 to TRBJ1-5, with D hard to call. The CDR3 has 14 residues. Germline loops: CDR1 MNHNS, CDR2 SASEGT. V was shortened by 1 base and J by 3 bases, with 7 bases between the two germline ends. The CDR3 DNA reads as TGTGCCAGCAGTGAAGGGGGTCCCAATCAGCCCCAGCATTTT. Translating it yields CASSEGGPNQPQHF.

The sample holds a few counts of this clone. The V gene is TRBV2, the J gene TRBJ1-1, with D uncertain. The CDR3 is made up of 13 amino acids. V dropped 6 bases and J dropped 0 bases, with 8 bases sitting between them. Germline CDR1 SNHLY, CDR2 FYNNEI. The CDR3 region has the DNA TGTGCCAGCAGGGAACAGCTGAACACTGAAGCTTTCTTT. It translates to CASREQLNTEAFF. Together with reference TRBV2 and TRBJ1-1, the CDR3 gives the full variable domain: EPEVTQTPSHQVTQMGQEVILRCVPISNHLYFYWYRQILGQKVEFLVSFYNNEISEKSEIFDDQFSVERPDGSNFTLKIRSTKLEDSAMYFCASREQLNTEAFFGQGTRLTVV.

V is TRBV11-1 and J is TRBJ2-1; D not resolved. The CDR3 spans 16 residues. Trimming stripped 5 bases from V and 4 bases from J, with 18 bases between. Per germline, CDR1 SGHAT and CDR2 FQDESV (reference sequence). This CDR3 reads CASSRKLARFYNEQFF. The CDR3 bases are TGTGCCAGCAGCCGAAAATTGGCTCGGTTTTACAATGAGCAGTTCTTC.

The J gene is TRBJ2-5, the V gene TRBV29-1; D could derive from TRBD1 or TRBD2 (5 bases each). This CDR3 comprises 10 residues. Trimming pared 4 bases from V and 5 bases from J, leaving 5 bases between. Germline V gene lookup returns CDR1 SQVTM and CDR2 ANQGSEA. The CDR3 coding sequence is TGCAGCGTTGGGGGGGAGACCCAGTACTTC. The encoded protein is CSVGGETQYF.

The V call is TRBV11-3, the J call TRBJ1-3; TRBD1 matches at 7 bases. Germline assignment: CDR1 SGHNT and CDR2 YENEEA. After removal of 3 bases from V and 8 bases from J, the junction contained 1 base not matched to a gene. The CDR3 has 12 amino acids. As DNA, the CDR3 is TGTGCCAGCAGCTTCAGGGGGGACACCATATATTTT. Its protein product is CASSFRGDTIYF.

V and J are TRBV7-9 and TRBJ2-5; D remains ambiguous. CDR1 SEHNR and CDR2 FQNEAQ come from the germline V gene (reference sequence). V gave up 4 bases and J gave up 4 bases, with 10 bases separating them. This CDR3 region has 13 residues. The CDR3 loop reads CASSSIGRETQYF. The DNA of the CDR3 is TGTGCCAGCAGCTCGATAGGGCGAGAGACCCAGTACTTC.

V gene TRBV30 combines with J gene TRBJ1-2; possibly TRBD1 for D (5 bases). CDR1 GTSNPN and CDR2 SVGIG come from the germline V gene (reference sequence). The length of the CDR3 is 16 residues. The V end was cut by 3 bases, the J end by 0 bases, with 17 bases between. The DNA of the CDR3 is TGTGCCTGGAGAGAAATAGGACAACTAACTAACTATGGCTACACCTTC. This encodes CAWREIGQLTNYGYTF.

The chain is built from TRBV7-3 and TRBJ2-7; D gene uncertain. This CDR3 contains 13 residues. V lost 1 base and J lost 0, with 4 bases in between. Germline CDR1 and CDR2: SGHTA and FQGTGA. This chain's CDR3 is CASSLRASYEQYF. For the CDR3, the DNA is TGTGCCAGCAGCTTAAGGGCCTCCTACGAGCAGTACTTC. Full variable domain (outside the CDR3, taken from reference TRBV7-3 and TRBJ2-7): GAGVSQTPSNKVTEKGKYVELRCDPISGHTALYWYRQSLGQGPEFLIYFQGTGAADDSGLPNDRFFAVRPEGSVSTLKIQRTERGDSAVYLCASSLRASYEQYFGPGTRLTVT.

The V call is TRBV18, the J call TRBJ2-3; the D is unclear. The germline V gene encodes CDR1 KGHSH and CDR2 LQKENI. CDR3 length: 16 residues. V gave up 1 base and J gave up 2 bases, with 13 bases separating them. CDR3 DNA: TGTGCCAGCTCACCACAGTGGCGGAGACTCACAGATACGCAGTATTTT. Its translation: CASSPQWRRLTDTQYF.

The J gene is TRBJ1-5, the V gene TRBV9; D is undetermined. V was cut by 0 bases and J by 0 bases, with 4 bases left in between. There are 14 residues in the CDR3. Germline CDR1 reads SGDLS; CDR2 reads YYNGEE. The CDR3 is CASSVGHSNQPQHF. CDR3 coding DNA: TGTGCCAGCAGCGTAGGTCATAGCAATCAGCCCCAGCATTTT.